These 10 T cell receptor beta chains were sequenced from one sample in a study of cytomegalovirus exposure and HLA in healthy donors. Measured with immunoSEQ multiplex PCR; TCRdb has only the in-frame clones, and not every one. The sample gives more than 110,000 clones, approximately 86% of which show up once; 7.5% to 10% is in the top ten. Specimen: PBMCs. All receptors come from a woman younger than 30 in good health and CMV-seropositive.

The chain combines TRBV9 with TRBJ2-2, with 13 positions matching TRBD2. This CDR3 comprises 16 residues. Losses at the gene ends were 4 bases for V and 6 bases for J; bases not matched to a gene: 6. Germline assignment: CDR1 SGDLS and CDR2 YYNGEE. CDR3 protein: CASSTSGGASAGELFF. The CDR3 bases are TGTGCCAGCAGCACTAGCGGGGGGGCGTCGGCCGGGGAGCTGTTTTTT.

The chain links TRBV5-6 to TRBJ1-2; TRBD1 aligns across 7 bases. J was trimmed by 8 bases and V by 0 bases; bases with no gene match: 10. In germline, CDR1 is SGHDT, CDR2 YYEEEE. The length of the CDR3 is 15 residues. CDR3 nucleotides: TGTGCCAGCAGCTTGGGACAGGGCACTCGAAGCGGCTACACCTTC. Amino acid sequence: CASSLGQGTRSGYTF.

Concerning this clone: The sample holds other DNA sequences that translate to the same CDR3. The rearrangement joins TRBV30 to TRBJ1-1, with D unresolved. The CDR3 contains 11 residues. V was clipped by 0 bases and J by 6 bases, with 5 bases between them. The V gene's germline CDR1 is GTSNPN and CDR2 SVGIG (reference sequence). The CDR3 bases are TGTGCCTGGAGTGTACTCTCTGAAGCTTTCTTT. Protein sequence: CAWSVLSEAFF.

V usage is TRBV5-5 and J usage is TRBJ2-7; D is possibly TRBD2 (5 bases). There are 14 residues in the CDR3. Germline-derived CDR1 and CDR2 are SGHKS and YYEKEE (reference sequence). V was trimmed by 4 bases and J by 0 bases, leaving 11 bases between them. Here the CDR3 reads CASSLLGDSYEQYF. The CDR3 DNA reads as TGTGCCAGCAGCCTACTAGGAGACTCCTACGAGCAGTACTTC. Full variable domain (rest looked up from reference TRBV5-5 and TRBJ2-7): DAGVTQSPTHLIKTRGQQVTLRCSPISGHKSVSWYQQVLGQGPQFIFQYYEKEERGRGNFPDRFSARQFPNYSSELNVNALLLGDSALYLCASSLLGDSYEQYFGPGTRLTVT.

The gene calls are TRBV7-3 and TRBJ2-5, with a tentative D call TRBD2 (5 bases). The germline V gene has CDR1 SGHTA and CDR2 FQGTGA. The CDR3 runs to 13 residues. V lost 2 bases, J lost 4 bases, and 8 bases lay in between. CDR3 sequence reads: CASSLGGGETQYF. The CDR3 DNA is TGTGCCAGCAGCTTAGGAGGTGGAGAGACCCAGTACTTC.

This clone turned up a few times. The chain carries TRBV28 and TRBJ2-1, with D unresolved. Trimming took off 6 bases at V and 7 bases at J, with 16 bases between the two ends. Germline V gives CDR1 MDHEN, CDR2 SYDVKM. The CDR3 consists of 14 residues. CDR3 sequence reads: CASRLPHRVNEQFF. CDR3 DNA sequence: TGTGCCAGCAGACTACCTCACCGTGTGAATGAGCAGTTCTTC.

The rearrangement links TRBV2 to TRBJ1-4; possibly TRBD1 for D (6 bases). With 2 bases removed from V and 4 bases from J, the gap between germline ends came to 17 bases. CDR3 length: 17 amino acids. The germline V gene has CDR1 SNHLY and CDR2 FYNNEI. CDR3 protein: CASSERFWTALNEKLFF. CDR3 nucleotides: TGTGCCAGCAGTGAAAGATTCTGGACAGCGCTTAATGAAAAACTGTTTTTT.

The rearrangement joins TRBV6-6 to TRBJ1-4; D unclear. The ends were cut back, 8 bases at V and 3 bases at J, with 16 bases in the middle. Germline assignment: CDR1 MNHNY and CDR2 SVGAGI (reference sequence). The CDR3 loop spans 15 amino acids. The CDR3 DNA follows: TGTGCCAGCGGATCCGGAGGGCAGGCTAATGAAAAACTGTTTTTT. Protein: CASGSGGQANEKLFF.

Comment on this clone: One end of the junction does not line up with germline, which may come from a read error. The CDR3, as DNA: TGTGCCAGCTCATCACCCTTAGGCATGGACAGGGCGACCACTAGCACCAATGAGCAGTTCTTC. Its translation is CASSSPLGMDRATTSTNEQFF. The chain recombines TRBV18 with TRBJ2-1, with 8 bases lining up with TRBD1. This CDR3 contains 21 residues. Germline V gene sequence: CDR1 KGHSH, CDR2 LQKENI.

J is TRBJ2-3 and V is TRBV5-1; D not resolved. CDR1 SGHRS and CDR2 YFSETQ come from the germline V gene. CDR3 length: 13 residues. V lost 7 bases to trimming and J lost 0 bases, with 9 bases between them. The CDR3 region is CASAPPSTDTQYF. Written as DNA, the CDR3 is TGCGCCAGCGCGCCCCCCAGCACAGATACGCAGTATTTT.